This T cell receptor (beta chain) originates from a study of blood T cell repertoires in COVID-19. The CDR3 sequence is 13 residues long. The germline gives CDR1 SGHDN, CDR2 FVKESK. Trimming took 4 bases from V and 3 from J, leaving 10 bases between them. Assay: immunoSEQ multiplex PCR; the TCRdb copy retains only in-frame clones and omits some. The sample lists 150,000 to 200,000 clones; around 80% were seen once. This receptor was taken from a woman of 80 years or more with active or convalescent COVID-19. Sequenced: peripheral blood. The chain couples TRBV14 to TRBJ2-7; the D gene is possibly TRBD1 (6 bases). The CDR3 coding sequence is TGTGCCAGCAGCCTCGGACAGTACTACGAGCAGTACTTC. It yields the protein CASSLGQYYEQYF.